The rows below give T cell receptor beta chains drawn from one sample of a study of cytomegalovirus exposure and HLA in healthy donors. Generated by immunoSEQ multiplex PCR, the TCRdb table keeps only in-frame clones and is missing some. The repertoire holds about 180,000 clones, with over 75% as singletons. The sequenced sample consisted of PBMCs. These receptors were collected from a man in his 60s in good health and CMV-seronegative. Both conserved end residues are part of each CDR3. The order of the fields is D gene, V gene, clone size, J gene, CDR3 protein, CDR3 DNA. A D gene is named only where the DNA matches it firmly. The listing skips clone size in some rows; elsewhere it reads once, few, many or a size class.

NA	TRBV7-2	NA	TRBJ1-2	CASSLDVQYGYTF	TGTGCCAGCAGCTTAGATGTTCAATATGGCTACACCTTC
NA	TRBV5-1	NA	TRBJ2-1	CASSLARGEQFF	TGCGCCAGCAGCTTGGCCAGGGGTGAGCAGTTCTTC
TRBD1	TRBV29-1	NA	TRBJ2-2	CSVGTSGQPTGELFF	TGCAGCGTGGGTACCTCGGGACAGCCCACCGGGGAGCTGTTTTTT
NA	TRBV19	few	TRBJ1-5	CASKRGFSNQPQHF	TGTGCCAGTAAAAGGGGTTTCAGCAATCAGCCCCAGCATTTT
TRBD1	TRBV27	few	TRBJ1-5	CASRSGGDNQPQHF	TGTGCCAGCAGATCAGGGGGTGACAATCAGCCCCAGCATTTT
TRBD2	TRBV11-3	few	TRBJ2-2	CASSPTWGGGPFTGELFF	TGTGCCAGCAGCCCCACGTGGGGCGGGGGGCCGTTCACCGGGGAGCTGTTTTTT
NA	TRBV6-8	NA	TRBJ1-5	CATHRGRGRDNQPQHF	TGTGCCACCCATAGGGGCAGGGGTCGAGACAATCAGCCCCAGCATTTT
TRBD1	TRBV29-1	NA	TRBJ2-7	CSVGTLGTGETYEQYF	TGCAGCGTTGGCACTCTCGGGACAGGAGAAACCTACGAGCAGTACTTC
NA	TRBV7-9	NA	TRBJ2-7	CASATGYRSYEQYF	TGTGCCAGCGCGACGGGATACAGATCCTACGAGCAGTACTTC
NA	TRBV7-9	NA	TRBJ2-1	CASRSTGSYNEQFF	TGTGCCAGCAGATCGACAGGCTCCTACAATGAGCAGTTCTTC
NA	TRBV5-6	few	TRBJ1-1	CASSYSATTLMDTEAFF	TGTGCCAGCAGCTACAGTGCTACAACTCTCATGGACACTGAAGCTTTCTTT
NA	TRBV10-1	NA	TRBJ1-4	CASSYLSAGHEKLFF	TGCGCCAGCAGTTACCTGTCGGCAGGGCATGAAAAACTGTTTTTT
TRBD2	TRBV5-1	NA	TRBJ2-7	CASSLSAGGNYEQYF	TGCGCCAGCAGCTTGTCGGCGGGGGGAAACTACGAGCAGTACTTC
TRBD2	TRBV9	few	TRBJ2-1	CASSVGGSGGGNEQFF	TGTGCCAGCAGCGTAGGTGGTAGCGGGGGGGGCAATGAGCAGTTCTTC
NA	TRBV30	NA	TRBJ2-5	CAWSVTSGFLQETQYF	TGTGCCTGGAGTGTAACTTCAGGGTTCCTCCAAGAGACCCAGTACTTC
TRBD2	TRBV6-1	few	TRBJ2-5	CASSDQAGGHVRDQYF	TGTGCCAGCAGTGATCAAGCGGGGGGGCACGTAAGAGACCAGTACTTC
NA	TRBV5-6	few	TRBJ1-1	CASSFRSASNTEAFF	TGTGCCAGCAGCTTTCGGTCTGCGTCAAACACTGAAGCTTTCTTT
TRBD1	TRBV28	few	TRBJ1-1	CASRQGGTEAFF	TGTGCCAGCAGACAGGGGGGCACTGAAGCTTTCTTT
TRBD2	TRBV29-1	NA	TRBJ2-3	CSAPLAGVSDTQYF	TGCAGCGCTCCCCTAGCGGGCGTTTCAGATACGCAGTATTTT
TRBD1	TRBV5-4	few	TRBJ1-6	CASRPTGDSPLHF	TGTGCCAGCAGACCTACAGGGGATTCACCCCTCCACTTT
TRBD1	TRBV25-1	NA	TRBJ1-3	CASSKDRGYSGNTIYF	TGTGCCAGCAGTAAGGACAGGGGGTACTCTGGAAACACCATATATTTT